This entry features one T cell receptor beta chain sequence. CDR3 and TCR beta VDJ profiling relied on a genomic DNA template. TCRdb recomputed calls from the reads with MiXCR, one row per CDR3 protein. There are under 200,000 distinct CDR3 sequences in the sample; less than 65% occur only once, and 35% to 55% lies in the top ten. This entry comes from a study of CD8+CD57+ T cells in acquired aplastic anemia. The ends were cut back, 2 bases at V and 4 bases at J, with 14 bases in the middle. The CDR3 has 14 residues. Per the germline V gene, CDR1 is DFQATT and CDR2 is SNEGSKA (reference sequence). The sequenced sample was sorted CD4+, CD8+, or CD8+CD57+ T cells (not recorded which) from PBMCs. This sequence was found in a human donor with severe aplastic anemia or a healthy control (not recorded which). The chain combines TRBV20-1 with TRBJ1-1; TRBD1 might be the D (6 bases). CDR3 sequence reads: CSARRAQGSTEAFF. The CDR3 region has the DNA TGCAGTGCTAGAAGGGCTCAGGGGTCCACTGAAGCTTTCTTT.